The 3 T cell receptor beta chains below all came from one sample that was sequenced in a study of blood T cell repertoires in COVID-19. Profiled with immunoSEQ multiplex PCR; TCRdb holds only in-frame clones, not every one. Among under 70,000 clones listed, around four fifths were seen once. Material for sequencing was peripheral blood. These receptor sequences come from a woman older than 75 with active or convalescent COVID-19.

CDR3: CASSFRGGREKLFF. CDR3 bases: TGTGCCAGCAGCTTTAGAGGGGGACGTGAAAAACTGTTTTTT. This rearrangement joins TRBV5-6 to TRBJ1-4; possibly TRBD1 for D (6 bases). Deletions cut 2 bases from V and 7 bases from J, with 12 bases between. The CDR3 totals 14 residues. Germline-derived CDR1 and CDR2 are SGHDT and YYEEEE.

This clone was picked up many times. The chain recombines TRBV5-1 with TRBJ2-7, with 7 bases fitting TRBD2. Germline CDR1 SGHRS, CDR2 YFSETQ. The junction had 12 bases not matched to a gene; V was cut back by 0 bases and J by 0 bases. The CDR3 is made up of 18 amino acids. CDR3 DNA: TGCGCCAGCAGCTTGGCGGGGCGGGGGACGGAGTTCTCCTACGAGCAGTACTTC. Protein: CASSLAGRGTEFSYEQYF.

This clone has just a few counts. In the same sample, other DNA sequences code for this CDR3. The gene calls are TRBV30 and TRBJ1-6; perhaps TRBD1 as D (6 bases). The CDR3 is 14 residues long. V was pared by 2 bases and J by 8 bases, with 13 bases between. Germline loops: CDR1 GTSNPN, CDR2 SVGIG (reference sequence). CDR3 sequence reads: CAWSLRGSDSPLHF. As DNA, the CDR3 is TGTGCCTGGAGTCTCAGGGGTTCGGATTCACCCCTCCACTTT.